This TCR beta chain was profiled in a study of T cell repertoires in cytomegalovirus infection. Study overall: Both a matching HLA type and CMV infection were indicated by public TCR beta signatures. The study's findings and limits: Cumulative frequency (of public TCR beta family members) identified carriers of CMV plus the relevant HLA. CMV-specific HLA-C-restricted TCR beta clonotypes dominated the ex vivo response.

V shed 8 bases, J shed 0 bases, and the junction held 3 bases outside the gene matches. Germline V gives CDR1 SEHNR, CDR2 FQNEAQ (reference sequence). The CDR3 contains 16 residues. This clonotype was counted at least ten times. Its antigen remains unidentified. MiXCR, applied by TCRdb to the reads, yields one record per CDR3 protein. The sample includes about 680,000 distinct CDR3 sequences, roughly 26% of them seen just once. The sequence derives from a human donor in good health (CMV status not recorded). Some clones in this sample may be carry-over from other donors' samples. The chain uses TRBV7-9 and TRBJ2-1; 14 bases fit TRBD2. Sequences were obtained from CD8+ T cells from PBMCs. The CDR3 region is CASGGLAGDSYNEQFF. The CDR3 nucleotides read TGTGCCAGCGGGGGACTAGCGGGGGACTCCTACAATGAGCAGTTCTTC.